The sequence of this TCR beta chain was determined in a study of CD8 T cells in ankylosing spondylitis. Broader study findings: Matched ankylosing spondylitis synovial fluid reportedly showed significant enrichment of disease-linked clones. Existing reports had already noted some motif variants in reactive arthritis synovial fluid and blood.

Germline assignment: CDR1 SEHNR and CDR2 FQNEAQ (reference sequence). This CDR3 region has 14 residues. Trimming pared 3 bases from V and 4 bases from J, leaving 10 bases between. About this clonotype itself: Its target is not known.

A quantitative 5'-RACE method, one with molecular barcodes, was used to make TCR beta libraries. TCRdb re-called the 5' RACE reads through MiXCR, storing one row per CDR3 protein. This table has roughly 200,000 distinct CDR3 sequences, 9.5% to 15% appearing once. The receptor comes from a male donor with ankylosing spondylitis or in good health (not recorded which). The specimen was blood, either unsorted or a sorted T cell fraction (not recorded which). The chain combines TRBV7-9 with TRBJ1-3; possible D gene TRBD1, 5 bases. The CDR3 spells CASSFPGPGNTIYF. The CDR3 bases are TGTGCCAGCAGCTTTCCGGGGCCAGGAAACACCATATATTTT.